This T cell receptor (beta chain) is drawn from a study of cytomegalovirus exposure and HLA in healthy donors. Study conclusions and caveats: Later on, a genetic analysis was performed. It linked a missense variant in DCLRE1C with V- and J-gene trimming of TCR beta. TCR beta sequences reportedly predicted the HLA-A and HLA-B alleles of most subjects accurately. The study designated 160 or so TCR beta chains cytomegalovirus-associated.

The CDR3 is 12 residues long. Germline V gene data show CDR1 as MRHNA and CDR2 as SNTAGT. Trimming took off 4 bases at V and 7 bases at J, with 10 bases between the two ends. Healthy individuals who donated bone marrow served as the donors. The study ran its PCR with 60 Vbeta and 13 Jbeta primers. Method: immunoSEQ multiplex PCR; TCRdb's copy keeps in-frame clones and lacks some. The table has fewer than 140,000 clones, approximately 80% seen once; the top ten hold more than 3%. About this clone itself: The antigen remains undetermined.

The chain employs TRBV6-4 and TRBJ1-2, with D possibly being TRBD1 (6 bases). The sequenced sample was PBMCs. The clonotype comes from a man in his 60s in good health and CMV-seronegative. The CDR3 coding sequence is TGTGCCAGCAGTGGGGACATCGGTGGCTACACCTTC. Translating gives CASSGDIGGYTF.